These 29 T cell receptor beta chains came from one sample sequenced in a study of T-cell reconstitution after alpha-beta-depleted transplantation in children. TCRbeta library construction was performed incorporating unique molecular identifiers. MiXCR, applied by TCRdb to the PCR reads, yields one record per CDR3 protein. Here the sample spans around 87,000 distinct CDR3 sequences, roughly 8.4% being singletons. Sequencing used PBMCs from the stem cell graft donor, obtained from the stem cell graft. The receptors were sampled from a human donor who donated a stem cell graft to a child with congenital amegakaryocytic thrombocytopenia.

Comments on this clonotype: Being one base from a much bigger clone, this may be a read error. The chain recombines TRBV11-2 with TRBJ2-3; no definite D call. The CDR3 has 12 amino acids. V was cut by 4 bases and J by 2 bases, with 4 bases left in between. From germline, CDR1 is SGHAT and CDR2 FQNNGV. The CDR3 nucleotides are TGTGCCAGCAGCTCGATCACAGATACGCAGTATTTT. The encoded protein is CASSSITDTQYF.

The chain is built from TRBV30 and TRBJ2-2, with 9 bases matching TRBD2. V gave up 0 bases and J gave up 3 bases; unmatched junction bases: 5. The germline V gene encodes CDR1 GTSNPN and CDR2 SVGIG (reference sequence). CDR3 length: 16 amino acids. The CDR3 region is CAWSVPGGGDTGELFF. The CDR3 region has the DNA TGTGCCTGGAGTGTACCGGGCGGGGGGGACACCGGGGAGCTGTTTTTT.

This clonotype occurred a few times. This sequence joins TRBV6-5 and TRBJ2-5, with a possible D match to TRBD2 (6 bases). The V end lost 10 bases, the J end lost 5 bases, and 8 bases lay between the germline ends. Germline loops: CDR1 MNHEY, CDR2 SVGAGI. The CDR3 runs 10 residues. The CDR3 reads CATRGETQYF. CDR3 nucleotide sequence: TGTGCCACCCGGGGGGAGACCCAGTACTTC.

This clonotype was picked up many times. The chain is built from TRBV12-3 or TRBV12-4 and TRBJ2-2; the D is unclear. Trimming left V 3 bases short and J 0 bases short, with 11 bases between. This CDR3 is built from 16 residues. CDR3: CASSFVPITNTGELFF. The CDR3 region has the DNA TGTGCCAGCAGTTTTGTACCGATAACGAACACCGGGGAGCTGTTTTTT.

This clonotype came up many times. The rearrangement joins TRBV5-1 to TRBJ2-1; possibly TRBD1 or TRBD2 for D (5 bases each). CDR3 length: 14 residues. V shed 1 base and J shed 8 bases, with 13 bases lying between them. CDR1 and CDR2 from the germline V gene are SGHRS and YFSETQ. CDR3 coding DNA: TGCGCCAGCAGCTTGAGGGACGTCGCAGATGAGCAGTTCTTC. Protein: CASSLRDVADEQFF. The full variable domain, its missing parts supplied by reference TRBV5-1 and TRBJ2-1, is KAGVTQTPRYLIKTRGQQVTLSCSPISGHRSVSWYQQTPGQGLQFLFEYFSETQRNKGNFPGRFSGRQFSNSRSEMNVSTLELGDSALYLCASSLRDVADEQFFGPGTRLTVL.

This clonotype appeared a single time. The CDR3 DNA follows: TGTGCCAGCAGTGAAGCAAATTACCTATCCTACGAGCAGTACTTC. Encoded protein: CASSEANYLSYEQYF. The gene calls are TRBV6-1 and TRBJ2-7, with D unclear. CDR3 length: 15 residues. Trimming took off 0 bases at V and 1 base at J, with 10 bases between the two ends. Germline loops: CDR1 MNHNS, CDR2 SASEGT.

This clonotype has ten or more counts. The chain uses TRBV5-6 and TRBJ1-2; 9 positions agree with TRBD1. V shed 0 bases, J shed 5 bases, and the junction held 20 bases outside the gene matches. CDR3 length: 20 residues. Germline V lookup: CDR1 SGHDT, CDR2 YYEEEE. The CDR3 DNA sequence: TGTGCCAGCAGCTTGGGGACTCTTAGGACAGGGGCCGCCCATTTATATGGCTACACCTTC. Translating it yields CASSLGTLRTGAAHLYGYTF. Full variable domain (missing parts from reference TRBV5-6 and TRBJ1-2): DAGVTQSPTHLIKTRGQQVTLRCSPKSGHDTVSWYQQALGQGPQFIFQYYEEEERQRGNFPDRFSGHQFPNYSSELNVNALLLGDSALYLCASSLGTLRTGAAHLYGYTFGSGTRLTVV.

V usage is TRBV5-1 and J usage is TRBJ2-5; 7 bases agree with TRBD2. Germline V lookup: CDR1 SGHRS, CDR2 YFSETQ. V lost 0 bases, J lost 5 bases, and 4 bases stayed unmatched. The CDR3 loop spans 14 amino acids. CDR3 coding DNA: TGCGCCAGCAGCTTGGTTTCCGGGGGGGAGACCCAGTACTTC. Translation: CASSLVSGGETQYF.

This clonotype has at least ten counts. V is TRBV28 and J is TRBJ1-5; weak D call: TRBD1 (6 bases). The V end was cut by 5 bases, the J end by 2 bases, with 10 bases between. CDR3 length equals 14 residues. CDR1 and CDR2 (germline): MDHEN, SYDVKM. The CDR3 DNA sequence: TGTGCCAGCAGTCAGGGGCAGGGCAATCAGCCCCAGCATTTT. It specifies CASSQGQGNQPQHF.

The chain is built from TRBV30 and TRBJ1-5; D is ambiguous. CDR1 is GTSNPN, CDR2 SVGIG, per germline (reference sequence). V was trimmed by 0 bases and J by 7 bases, leaving 16 bases between them. The CDR3 length is 15 residues. Written as DNA, the CDR3 is TGTGCCTGGAGTGTCGGCAGTAGCCTCCAGCAGCCCCAGCATTTT. As protein: CAWSVGSSLQQPQHF.

There are many counts of this clonotype. The chain carries TRBV3-1 and TRBJ2-7; 9 bases line up with TRBD1. Per germline, CDR1 LGHDT and CDR2 YNNKEL (reference sequence). This CDR3 is 15 amino acids long. Trimming removed 2 bases from V and 6 bases from J; junction bases left unmatched: 8. This CDR3 is CASSQTPGQGSEQYF. In DNA, the CDR3 is TGTGCCAGCAGCCAAACTCCGGGACAGGGTAGCGAGCAGTACTTC.

This sequence joins TRBV10-3 and TRBJ2-1; D is ambiguous. There are 14 residues in the CDR3. V was pared by 0 bases and J by 8 bases, with 11 bases between. Germline CDR1 is ENHRY and CDR2 is SYGVKD. CDR3 nucleotide sequence: TGTGCCATCAGTGAGTCAGACGCTTTGGATGAGCAGTTCTTC. This translates into CAISESDALDEQFF.

This clonotype was observed many times. The rearrangement links TRBV5-4 to TRBJ2-3; D is possibly TRBD1 (5 bases). The CDR3 runs to 15 residues. The V end lost 0 bases, the J end lost 4 bases, and 12 bases lay between the germline ends. Germline V CDR1 and CDR2: SGHNT, YYREEE (reference sequence). Here the CDR3 DNA reads TGTGCCAGCAGCTTGGTCCAGGGTCGGGCAGATACGCAGTATTTT. As protein: CASSLVQGRADTQYF.

This clonotype was detected ten times or more. The rearrangement uses TRBV25-1 and TRBJ2-3; no clear D. The germline V gene has CDR1 MGHDK and CDR2 SYGVNS. The CDR3 runs to 14 residues. V lost 6 bases and J lost 6, with 16 bases in between. CDR3 bases: TGTGCCAGCAGCTCCGGGTCTCTACCCGATACGCAGTATTTT. It specifies CASSSGSLPDTQYF. Complete variable domain (other parts from reference TRBV25-1 and TRBJ2-3): EADIYQTPRYLVIGTGKKITLECSQTMGHDKMYWYQQDPGMELHLIHYSYGVNSTEKGDLSSESTVSRIRTEHFPLTLESARPSHTSQYLCASSSGSLPDTQYFGPGTRLTVL.

V gene TRBV27 combines with J gene TRBJ1-4; maybe TRBD1 (6 bases). The V gene's germline CDR1 is MNHEY and CDR2 SMNVEV (reference sequence). The V end was cut by 5 bases, the J end by 5 bases, with 18 bases between. The CDR3 covers 16 residues. CDR3 bases: TGTGCCAGCAGTCCGTCCAAAGGGGGTCGGAATGAAAAACTGTTTTTT. Protein sequence: CASSPSKGGRNEKLFF.

The rearrangement joins TRBV12-3 or TRBV12-4 to TRBJ2-6; D uncertain. The CDR3 loop spans 15 amino acids. Between the trimmed V and J ends, which lost 3 bases and 4 bases, there was a span of 10 bases. CDR3 residues: CASSFSGPGANVLTF. The CDR3 DNA reads TGTGCCAGCAGTTTTAGTGGGCCAGGGGCCAACGTCCTGACTTTC.

This clonotype was seen many times. The chain joins TRBV20-1 to TRBJ2-2; tentative D call: TRBD1 (5 bases). This CDR3 region has 14 residues. V lost 1 base and J lost 7, with 13 bases in between. The V gene's germline CDR1 is DFQATT and CDR2 SNEGSKA (reference sequence). CDR3 protein: CSARVQGAVGELFF. CDR3 DNA sequence: TGCAGTGCTAGAGTGCAAGGGGCGGTCGGGGAGCTGTTTTTT.

This clonotype has a count of ten or more. The V and J genes are TRBV15 and TRBJ2-7; 7 bases agree with TRBD2. Germline V gene lookup returns CDR1 LNHNV and CDR2 YYDKDF (reference sequence). The ends lost 0 bases at V and 5 bases at J; junction bases unmatched: 7. This CDR3 comprises 15 residues. This chain's CDR3 is CATSRDLGGRDEQYF. CDR3 sequence (DNA): TGTGCCACCAGCAGAGATCTTGGCGGGAGAGACGAGCAGTACTTC.

This clonotype appeared a single time. The chain couples TRBV18 to TRBJ1-2; D not resolved. V was shortened by 1 base and J by 5 bases, with 17 bases between the two germline ends. Looked up from germline, CDR1 is KGHSH and CDR2 is LQKENI. The CDR3 is 16 residues long. The CDR3 sequence is CASSPLSDGRGYGYTF. CDR3 in DNA: TGTGCCAGCTCACCACTGAGCGACGGTCGAGGATATGGCTACACCTTC.

This clonotype has at least ten counts. This chain joins TRBV5-4 and TRBJ2-1, with D unclear. Germline assignment: CDR1 SGHNT and CDR2 YYREEE (reference sequence). This CDR3 comprises 15 residues. V lost 1 base, J lost 0 bases, and 8 bases lay in between. Here the CDR3 reads CASSLTVSSYNEQFF. CDR3 coding DNA: TGTGCCAGCAGCTTGACGGTTAGCTCCTACAATGAGCAGTTCTTC.

This clonotype showed up many times. The chain has TRBV20-1 and TRBJ2-5; TRBD2 is a possible D gene (5 bases). This CDR3 is built from 15 residues. Germline V gene sequence: CDR1 DFQATT, CDR2 SNEGSKA (reference sequence). The germline V and J ends were trimmed by 6 bases and 5 bases, with 22 bases remaining between them. CDR3 sequence: CSAVPGESGWETQYF. The CDR3 nucleotides are TGCAGTGCAGTACCTGGGGAATCGGGGTGGGAGACCCAGTACTTC.

Worth noting for this clonotype: A much larger clone sits a single nucleotide away, making a read error possible. The chain joins TRBV6-4 to TRBJ2-1; TRBD2 matches at 16 bases. CDR1 and CDR2 from the germline V gene are MRHNA and SNTAGT. The CDR3 contains 19 residues. The CDR3 protein is CACSLGTSGRAVIVNEQFF. The CDR3 nucleotides are TGTGCCTGCAGTCTCGGGACTAGCGGGAGGGCCGTGATTGTAAATGAGCAGTTCTTC.

This clonotype was seen repeatedly, ten times or more. The CDR3 protein is CASSTRQTKHNEQFF. CDR3 in DNA: TGTGCCAGTAGTACCCGACAAACGAAACACAATGAGCAGTTCTTC. The chain employs TRBV12-3 or TRBV12-4 and TRBJ2-1; no firm D call. This CDR3 region has 15 residues. The germline V and J ends were trimmed by 9 bases and 5 bases, with 20 bases remaining between them.

This clonotype was counted ten times or more. J is TRBJ2-7 and V is TRBV27; 10 positions match TRBD1. Per the germline V gene, CDR1 is MNHEY and CDR2 is SMNVEV (reference sequence). The V gene end was trimmed by 5 bases and the J gene end by 7 bases; junction bases not matched to a gene: 8. This CDR3 comprises 14 residues. CDR3 in amino acids: CASSRGTGEAEQYF. In DNA, the CDR3 is TGTGCCAGCAGTCGAGGGACAGGGGAGGCGGAGCAGTACTTC.

This clonotype came up many times. CDR3 nucleotide sequence: TGTGCCAGCAGTTGGAGGAATAACATTCAGTACTTC. This gives the protein CASSWRNNIQYF. The J gene is TRBJ2-4, the V gene TRBV12-3 or TRBV12-4; D might be TRBD2 (5 bases). The germline V and J ends were trimmed by 4 bases and 7 bases, with 8 bases remaining between them. The CDR3 has 12 amino acids.

V usage is TRBV5-1 and J usage is TRBJ2-2, with D perhaps matching TRBD1 (5 bases). Germline CDR1 is SGHRS and CDR2 is YFSETQ. The CDR3 contains 16 residues. Trimming stripped 3 bases from V and 2 bases from J, with 14 bases between. The chain's CDR3 is CASSYVGPPNTGELFF. CDR3 sequence (DNA): TGCGCCAGCAGCTATGTGGGGCCCCCAAACACCGGGGAGCTGTTTTTT.

This chain uses TRBV21-1 with TRBJ2-2; the table's D call of TRBD2 was not tested on the DNA. TRBV21-1 has pseudogene status. There are 17 residues in the CDR3. CDR3 nucleotides: TGTGCCAGCAGCCCGGGGCTAGCGGAGATGAACACCGGGGAGCTGTTTTTT. As protein: CASSPGLAEMNTGELFF.

There are many counts of this clonotype. V is TRBV20-1 and J is TRBJ2-7, with 9 bases fitting TRBD1. The J segment lost 0 bases and the V segment lost 2 bases, leaving 5 bases of the junction unmatched. The CDR3 length is 15 residues. The germline V gene has CDR1 DFQATT and CDR2 SNEGSKA (reference sequence). CDR3 protein: CSARRGQGSSYEQYF. CDR3 in DNA: TGCAGTGCTAGACGGGGACAGGGAAGCTCCTACGAGCAGTACTTC.

This clonotype was counted ten times or more. CDR3: CASSLRLHKFTSTDTQYF. The DNA of the CDR3 is TGTGCCAGCAGCTTACGCCTACACAAGTTTACTAGCACAGATACGCAGTATTTT. V is TRBV11-1 and J is TRBJ2-3; D not certain. CDR3 size: 18 residues. Germline-derived CDR1 and CDR2 are SGHAT and FQDESV (reference sequence). Trimming cost V 2 bases and J 0 bases, with 18 bases left between them.